This entry is about one T cell receptor beta chain. This receptor's antigen is unknown. These data are taken from a study of CXCR3-negative and CXCR3-positive naive CD8 T cells (dated by TCRdb to about 2019). Looking at the study overall: In total, 110 million to 150 million TRB reads were obtained, corresponding to roughly 1.5 +/- 0.3 million reads per library. The diversity and physicochemical repertoire analyses included some 11 donors pooled from two independent experiments. For the TRBV-TRBJ cluster analysis, the naive subsets came from about five donors, while the memory cells came from 3 donors.

TCRdb records NextSeq 550 as the sequencer. The Human TCR Profiling Kit (MiLaboratory) was used to make UMI-labeled 5' RACE TRB cDNA libraries. cDNA synthesis used the entire amount of extracted RNA, and PCR amplification then used the entire amount of cDNA produced. Libraries were prepared in parallel using an identical number of PCR cycles. For the original study's pipeline: About 50,000 +/- 10,000 unique UMI-labeled TRB cDNA molecules per library were extracted with MIGEC and MiXCR, with at least two reads per UMI required. On average, roughly 40,000 +/- 10,000 functional in-frame TRB CDR3 nucleotide clonotypes lacking stop codons were found per library. Diversity metrics, including normalized Shannon-Wiener and Chao1, were computed in VDJtools after downsampling to 5000 UMI-labeled TRB molecules per sample. Clonotype-size-weighted physicochemical properties of the central five CDR3 residues (interaction energy, strength, volume and Kidera factor 4) were computed in VDJtools. TCRdb reprocessed the reads into one record per CDR3 protein sequence, lacking DNA. V and J calls and clone size were set by TCRdb, not the authors. The sample's table lists a count of 65,000 to 95,000 distinct CDR3 sequences. Roughly 1.5% of the sample is held by the ten biggest clonotypes.

For each CD8+ T cell subset, flow sorting was done in triplicate, and around 300,000 cells per subset went directly into RLT lysis buffer. To exclude memory contaminants, naive CD8+ T cells were stringently defined as CD45RO-CCR7+CD27+CD95-. Peripheral blood mononuclear cells were isolated from buffy coats using standard density gradient centrifugation. Naive CXCR3-negative and CXCR3-positive CD8+ T cells were flow-sorted on a FACSAria III. An RNeasy Mini Kit was used to extract total RNA from the sorted cells. The CDR3 measures 15 amino acids from cysteine to phenylalanine. No DNA was logged. Taken from the germline V gene, the CDR1 and CDR2 loops are SNHLY and FYNNEI. Overall study results and their limits: Both naive subsets had comparably high repertoire diversity, while memory CD8+ T cells had much lower repertoire diversity. Freshly isolated PBMCs were used for most assays because CXCR3 expression went down partially after cryopreservation. TRB CDR3s from CXCR3-positive naive cells showed higher hydrophobicity (lower Kidera factor 4), lower energy, and higher strength and volume indices than CXCR3-negative naive cells. Within the same donor, TRBV-TRBJ usage looked similar between naive CXCR3-negative and CXCR3-positive cells, but memory cells had distinct patterns. Because surface CD5, which has been linked to self-reactivity in mice, was comparable between naive subsets, TCR interaction strength was also inferred from TRB CDR3 physicochemical properties.

The source of this sequence is a human donor in good health. Some clones in this sample may be carry-over from other donors' samples. The chain joins TRBV2 to TRBJ2-2; there is no DNA to check the TCRdb D call of TRBD1. Sequenced input: naive CXCR3- CD8+ T cells from blood. Sample cell subset or site, as interpreted from the label and publication: CD45RO-CCR7+CD27+CD95- naive CD8+ T cells lacking CXCR3 (TNR3-). The CDR3: CASRAGTENTGELFF. The variable domain in full, with residues beyond the CDR3 obtained from the reference TRBV2 and TRBJ2-2 genes, is EPEVTQTPSHQVTQMGQEVILRCVPISNHLYFYWYRQILGQKVEFLVSFYNNEISEKSEIFDDQFSVERPDGSNFTLKIRSTKLEDSAMYFCASRAGTENTGELFFGEGSRLTVL.